Sequencing of this TCR beta chain was carried out in a study of blood T cell repertoires in COVID-19. About the research overall: Sources were T cells, B-cell-depleted T cells, or PBMCs; the material itself was cDNA or gDNA.

The repertoire was sequenced with immunoSEQ multiplex PCR; TCRdb's copy has only in-frame clones and lacks some. The sample includes some 190,000 clones, around 82% seen only once; the top ten take around 17%. Cohorts were based on clinical histories the participants reported. The TCR comes from a woman aged 45-60 years with acute COVID-19. The sequenced sample was PBMCs or T cells enriched from blood (not recorded which).

The CDR3 DNA reads TGCGCCAGCAAAACAGGGGGCACTGAAGCTTTCTTT. It yields the protein CASKTGGTEAFF. The chain joins TRBV10-2 to TRBJ1-1, with TRBD1 identical over 8 bases. The CDR3 is 12 amino acids. The trim removed 7 bases at V and 4 bases at J, leaving 2 bases unmatched. CDR1 is WSHSY and CDR2 is SAAADI in the germline V gene.